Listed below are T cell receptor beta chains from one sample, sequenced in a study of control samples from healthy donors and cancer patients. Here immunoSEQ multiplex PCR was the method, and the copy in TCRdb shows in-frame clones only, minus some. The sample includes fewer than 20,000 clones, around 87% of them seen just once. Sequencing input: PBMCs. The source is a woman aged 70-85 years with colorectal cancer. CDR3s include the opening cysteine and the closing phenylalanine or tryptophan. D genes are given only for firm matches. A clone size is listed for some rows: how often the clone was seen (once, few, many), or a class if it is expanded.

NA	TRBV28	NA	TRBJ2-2	TGTGCCAGCAGCCCGGGGGGCAGCCCGAACACCGGGGAGCTGTTTTTT	CASSPGGSPNTGELFF
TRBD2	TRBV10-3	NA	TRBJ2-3	TGTGCCATCCTAGCGGCTAGCACAGATACGCAGTATTTT	CAILAASTDTQYF
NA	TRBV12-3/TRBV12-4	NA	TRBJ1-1	TGTGCCAGCATTTACTCGGCGACCCTTGAAGCTTTCTTT	CASIYSATLEAFF
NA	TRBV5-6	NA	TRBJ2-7	TGTGCCAGCAGCTTGGCCGGAGGGCTCCACGAGCAGTACTTC	CASSLAGGLHEQYF
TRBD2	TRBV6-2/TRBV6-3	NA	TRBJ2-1	TGTGCCAGCAGTTACCGACTAGCGGCGTACAATGAGCAGTTCTTC	CASSYRLAAYNEQFF
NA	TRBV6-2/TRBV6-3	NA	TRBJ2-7	TGTGCCAGCAGTTGGGCCGACCGCCGGGAGCAGTACTTC	CASSWADRREQYF
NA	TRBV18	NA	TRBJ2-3	TGTGCCAGCTCCCTACCCGGGACCAGTTGGGATACGCAGTATTTT	CASSLPGTSWDTQYF
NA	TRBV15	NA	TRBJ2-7	TGTGCCACCAGCAGAGTAGCTTCACCGACCTACGAGCAGTACTTC	CATSRVASPTYEQYF
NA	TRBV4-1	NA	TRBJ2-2	TGCGCCAGCAGACTCCCCGGGACAAACACCGGGGAGCTGTTTTTT	CASRLPGTNTGELFF
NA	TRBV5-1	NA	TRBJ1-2	TGCGCCAGCAGCTCGGGGTCTGGCTACACCTTC	CASSSGSGYTF
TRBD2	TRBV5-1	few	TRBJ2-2	TGCGCCAGCAGCCGCGGGGGGCCCAGTACCGGGGAGCTGTTTTTT	CASSRGGPSTGELFF
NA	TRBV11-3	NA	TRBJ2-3	TGTGCCAGCAGCCCCGTCGATTGGACAGACACTCTCACAGATACGCAGTATTTT	CASSPVDWTDTLTDTQYF
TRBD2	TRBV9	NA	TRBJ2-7	TGTGCCAGCAGCGTAGGTGGTAGCGGGCCCTCCTACGAGCAGTACTTC	CASSVGGSGPSYEQYF
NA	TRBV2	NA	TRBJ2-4	TGTGCCAGCAAAATGGGCAGTATAGCCAAAAACATTCAGTACTTC	CASKMGSIAKNIQYF
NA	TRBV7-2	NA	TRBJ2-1	TGTGCCAGCAGCCGCGGTAGAGGAGGGTACAATGAGCAGTTCTTC	CASSRGRGGYNEQFF
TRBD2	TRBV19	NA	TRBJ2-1	TGTGCCAGTAGTATAGGCACTAGCGGGGGGGCCCGGTTCTTC	CASSIGTSGGARFF
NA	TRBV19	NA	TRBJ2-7	TGTGCCAGTAGTAACCCGCAAGGGAGAGAGCAGTACTTC	CASSNPQGREQYF